This TCR beta chain was captured by sequencing in a study of T cells in Graves' hyperthyroidism and ophthalmopathy. Overall study context: Prior to any treatment, at the point of initial diagnosis, peripheral blood was collected.

This clonotype came up many times. The V gene lost 7 bases and the J gene lost 2 bases, with 11 bases spanning the gap. The CDR3 has 13 residues. Germline V gives CDR1 MDHEN, CDR2 SYDVKM. What was amplified from RNA transcripts were TCR beta CDR3 regions. The TCR CDR3 first-round RT-PCR relied on the HTBI primer set. TCRdb reprocessed the multiplex PCR reads via MiXCR and lists one record per CDR3 protein. The data hold 380,000 or so distinct CDR3 sequences, with around 13% observed a single time. Patients aged 18 to 65 had newly diagnosed hyperthyroidism that had lasted under 2 months. The PBMCs had their origin in approximately 10 ml of fresh peripheral blood.

The chain carries TRBV28 and TRBJ2-5, with D perhaps TRBD1 or TRBD2 (5 bases each). The sequence came from a woman between 25 and 40 years old with Graves' hyperthyroidism. What was sequenced was blood. The CDR3 DNA follows: TGTGCCAGCAAAAGAGGGGATCAAGAGACCCAGTACTTC. This encodes CASKRGDQETQYF.